This TCR beta chain was identified in a study of T cell therapy after organ transplantation. Study-wide background: Expansion used a peptide pool of 30 HLA class I and II CMV epitopes.

A remark on this clone: The antigen is undetermined.

Trimming left V 3 bases short and J 13 bases short, with 10 bases between. CDR3 length: 12 amino acids. Germline CDR1 MNHNS, CDR2 SASEGT. TCRdb's table, derived via immunoSEQ multiplex PCR, lists solely in-frame clones and lacks some. The repertoire includes some 47,000 clones, approximately 94% of them detected once, and around 3.1% sits in the top ten. Specimen: CD8+ T cells from blood, collected before autologous CMV-specific T cell therapy. This TCR derives from a human patient who had received a solid organ transplant and had CMV disease. The chain combines TRBV6-1 with TRBJ1-6; no reliable D call. CDR3 loop: CASSDSRLPLHF. DNA for the CDR3: TGTGCCAGCAGTGATTCCCGGCTCCCCCTCCACTTT.